Shown below are 32 T cell receptor beta chains from a single sample sequenced in a study of cytomegalovirus exposure and HLA in healthy donors. The PCR ran on 60 Vbeta and 13 Jbeta primers. TCRdb keeps only in-frame clones here, not all; method: immunoSEQ multiplex PCR. The sample has roughly 170,000 clones, about 75% seen once. The sequenced sample was PBMCs. The receptors originated from a female donor in good health and CMV-seronegative.

The rearrangement joins TRBV5-1 to TRBJ2-5; 7 bases align to TRBD2. The CDR3 extends over 14 amino acids. With 5 bases clipped from V and 0 bases from J, the junction kept 4 bases outside the gene matches. From germline, CDR1 is SGHRS and CDR2 YFSETQ. In DNA, the CDR3 is TGCGCCAGCAGGAGACTAGCAAACCAAGAGACCCAGTACTTC. Protein: CASRRLANQETQYF.

This chain joins TRBV7-3 and TRBJ2-1; tentatively, D is TRBD1 (7 bases). With 3 bases removed from V and 7 bases from J, the gap between germline ends came to 16 bases. In germline, CDR1 is SGHTA, CDR2 FQGTGA. The CDR3 is 15 residues long. CDR3 loop: CASSLRARGRNEQFF. The CDR3 nucleotides are TGTGCCAGCAGCTTGCGCGCCAGGGGGAGGAATGAGCAGTTCTTC.

The chain employs TRBV18 and TRBJ2-1; 15 bases agree with TRBD2. V trimming: 2 bases; J trimming: 8 bases; junction bases outside the gene matches: 4. In germline, CDR1 is KGHSH, CDR2 LQKENI. This CDR3 has 16 residues. The CDR3 here is CASSPGLAGGRYEQFF. CDR3 bases: TGTGCCAGCTCACCAGGACTAGCGGGGGGGCGGTATGAGCAGTTCTTC.

The chain links TRBV6-1 to TRBJ2-7; 7 bases fit TRBD1. Looked up from germline, CDR1 is MNHNS and CDR2 is SASEGT. After removal of 7 bases from V and 3 bases from J, the junction contained 6 bases not matched to a gene. This CDR3 region has 13 residues. The DNA for the CDR3 is TGTGCCAGCAATCCGGGACAGAGCTACGAGCAGTACTTC. It is translated as CASNPGQSYEQYF.

CDR3 in amino acids: CASSLTAGPNNEKLFF. DNA for the CDR3: TGTGCCAGCAGCTTAACTGCAGGCCCGAATAATGAAAAACTGTTTTTT. The rearrangement uses TRBV7-2 and TRBJ1-4; no clear D gene. V lost 2 bases and J lost 4, with 14 bases in between. From germline, CDR1 is SGHTA and CDR2 FQGNSA. The CDR3 has 16 residues.

CDR3 sequence: CATSRDHASGRGYGYTF. The CDR3 nucleotides read TGTGCCACCAGCAGAGATCACGCATCCGGGAGGGGCTATGGCTACACCTTC. This chain links TRBV15 with TRBJ1-2; TRBD1 might be the D (5 bases). V was cut by 0 bases and J by 4 bases, with 18 bases left in between. The CDR3 totals 17 residues. CDR1 is LNHNV, CDR2 YYDKDF, per germline (reference sequence).

The gene calls are TRBV7-2 and TRBJ2-3; the match to TRBD2 covers 12 bases. V lost 5 bases to trimming and J lost 4 bases; unmatched junction nucleotides: 4. The germline CDR1 and CDR2 sequences are SGHTA and FQGNSA. The CDR3 has 15 residues. CDR3 residues: CASSVRLAGADTQYF. The DNA of the CDR3 is TGTGCCAGCAGCGTGAGACTAGCGGGAGCAGATACGCAGTATTTT.

In nucleotides, the CDR3 is TGTGCCAGCTCACCACCATCGGCCGGACAGGGGAGTGGCTACACCTTC. It yields the protein CASSPPSAGQGSGYTF. The chain employs TRBV18 and TRBJ1-2, with 9 bases aligning to TRBD1. The length of the CDR3 is 16 residues. Germline CDR1 reads KGHSH; CDR2 reads LQKENI. Trimming removed 0 bases from V and 7 bases from J; junction bases left unmatched: 9.

The chain has TRBV6-5 and TRBJ2-1; no clear D gene. The CDR3 has 12 amino acids. V was cut by 6 bases and J by 10 bases, with 13 bases left in between. Per the germline V gene, CDR1 is MNHEY and CDR2 is SVGAGI. The DNA of the CDR3 is TGTGCCAGCAGGCCCTCGGGTGGGGAGCAGTTCTTC. Translating it yields CASRPSGGEQFF.

This clone was seen only a few times. This rearrangement joins TRBV7-6 to TRBJ2-7; 9 bases align to TRBD2. CDR1 and CDR2 (germline): SGHVS, FNYEAQ. V shed 1 base and J 5 bases; nucleotides not matched to a gene: 6. The CDR3 loop spans 15 amino acids. CDR3 loop: CASSLGAGGLNEQYF. CDR3 in DNA: TGTGCCAGCAGCTTAGGAGCGGGGGGATTGAACGAGCAGTACTTC.

The chain recombines TRBV9 with TRBJ2-7; D unclear. Trimming stripped 2 bases from V and 0 bases from J, with 9 bases between. Germline assignment: CDR1 SGDLS and CDR2 YYNGEE. The CDR3 extends over 14 amino acids. The CDR3 spells CASSVRGDSYEQYF. The CDR3 DNA sequence: TGTGCCAGCAGCGTCCGCGGTGACTCCTACGAGCAGTACTTC. The full variable domain, its missing parts supplied by reference TRBV9 and TRBJ2-7, is DSGVTQTPKHLITATGQRVTLRCSPRSGDLSVYWYQQSLDQGLQFLIQYYNGEERAKGNILERFSAQQFPDLHSELNLSSLELGDSALYFCASSVRGDSYEQYFGPGTRLTVT.

DNA of the CDR3: TGTGCCAGCAGCTTAAAGGTTGGAGTCGGTCCTGGAAACACCATATATTTT. It codes for CASSLKVGVGPGNTIYF. The rearrangement links TRBV7-6 to TRBJ1-3, with D hard to call. Trimming took 2 bases from V and 2 from J, leaving 16 bases between them. The CDR3 has 17 residues. Germline CDR1 SGHVS, CDR2 FNYEAQ. Full variable domain (rest looked up from reference TRBV7-6 and TRBJ1-3): GAGVSQSPRYKVTKRGQDVALRCDPISGHVSLYWYRQALGQGPEFLTYFNYEAQQDKSGLPNDRFSAERPEGSISTLTIQRTEQRDSAMYRCASSLKVGVGPGNTIYFGEGSWLTVV.

V usage is TRBV5-1 and J usage is TRBJ2-3, with a tentative D call TRBD2 (6 bases). Trimming took 0 bases from V and 1 from J, leaving 9 bases between them. CDR1 is SGHRS, CDR2 YFSETQ, per germline. CDR3 length: 15 amino acids. CDR3 bases: TGCGCCAGCAGCTTGGGCCCTAGCGGCACAGATACGCAGTATTTT. As protein: CASSLGPSGTDTQYF.

The chain is built from TRBV9 and TRBJ2-5; possible D gene TRBD2, 6 bases. CDR1 is SGDLS and CDR2 is YYNGEE in the germline V gene. This CDR3 contains 16 residues. V lost 0 bases and J lost 1, with 13 bases in between. This CDR3 reads CASSVEATRPQETQYF. The CDR3 bases are TGTGCCAGCAGCGTAGAGGCGACTAGGCCCCAAGAGACCCAGTACTTC.

This clone has more than one count but fewer than ten. The V gene is TRBV2, the J gene TRBJ1-1; D might be TRBD1 (6 bases). Germline V gene lookup returns CDR1 SNHLY and CDR2 FYNNEI. The CDR3 sequence is 13 residues long. Trimming took off 7 bases at V and 4 bases at J, with 13 bases between the two ends. CDR3 sequence: CASNREGRTEAFF. In DNA, the CDR3 is TGTGCCAGCAACAGGGAGGGGCGCACTGAAGCTTTCTTT.

The chain joins TRBV25-1 to TRBJ2-5; 7 nucleotides match TRBD1. The CDR3 runs to 16 residues. Trimming at V came to 3 bases and at J to 4 bases, leaving 11 bases not matched to a gene. Germline lookup yields CDR1 MGHDK and CDR2 SYGVNS. CDR3 sequence reads: CASSEQYSDRAETQYF. In DNA form, the CDR3 reads TGTGCCAGCAGTGAGCAGTACTCCGACAGGGCAGAGACCCAGTACTTC.

The rearrangement joins TRBV29-1 to TRBJ2-7, with D maybe TRBD1 (6 bases). Germline-derived CDR1 and CDR2 are SQVTM and ANQGSEA. The V gene lost 7 bases and the J gene lost 4 bases, with 14 bases spanning the gap. This CDR3 is 12 amino acids long. The CDR3 DNA follows: TGCAGCGCAAGGGGGTCCGGATACGAGCAGTACTTC. Its protein product is CSARGSGYEQYF.

The V and J genes are TRBV19 and TRBJ1-5; D is unclear. The germline V and J ends were trimmed by 3 bases and 6 bases, with 12 bases remaining between them. The CDR3 has 14 amino acids. Germline V gene data show CDR1 as LNHDA and CDR2 as SQIVND (reference sequence). CDR3 DNA sequence: TGTGCCAGTAGTATTGTGGGCGGAGGTCAGCCCCAGCATTTT. Amino acid sequence: CASSIVGGGQPQHF.

This clone was observed a handful of times. This chain joins TRBV19 and TRBJ1-5, with 7 bases aligning to TRBD1. V gave up 7 bases and J gave up 3 bases; unmatched junction bases: 9. This CDR3 has 15 residues. Germline V gives CDR1 LNHDA, CDR2 SQIVND (reference sequence). CDR3 sequence reads: CASTRGQPNNQPQHF. DNA of the CDR3: TGTGCCAGTACTAGGGGACAGCCCAACAATCAGCCCCAGCATTTT.

The chain employs TRBV7-2 and TRBJ1-5; D is unclear. CDR3 length: 15 residues. The V gene lost 5 bases and the J gene lost 0 bases, with 11 bases spanning the gap. Germline values: CDR1 SGHTA, CDR2 FQGNSA. CDR3 coding DNA: TGTGCCAGCAGCCCCGGTCCCCATAGCAATCAGCCCCAGCATTTT. This gives the protein CASSPGPHSNQPQHF.

The J gene is TRBJ2-6, the V gene TRBV15, with D unresolved. The CDR3 has 16 amino acids. V dropped 3 bases and J dropped 0 bases, with 9 bases sitting between them. Looked up from germline, CDR1 is LNHNV and CDR2 is YYDKDF (reference sequence). CDR3 bases: TGTGCCACCAGCAGCGGCGGAGTCTCTGGGGCCAACGTCCTGACTTTC. Translated: CATSSGGVSGANVLTF.

Remarks on this clone: In this CDR3 the conserved last residue, phenylalanine or tryptophan, is missing, so a read error is likely. The chain is built from TRBV2 and TRBJ1-1; D is undetermined. The CDR3 consists of 13 residues. V dropped 6 bases and J dropped 1 base, with 9 bases sitting between them. Per the germline V gene, CDR1 is SNHLY and CDR2 is FYNNEI. In DNA, the CDR3 is TGTGCCAGCAGGCGAGGAACGAACACTGAAGCTTTCCTT. It codes for CASRRGTNTEAFL.

The chain uses TRBV6-4 and TRBJ2-1; D may be TRBD2 (7 bases). CDR3 length: 16 residues. V was trimmed by 0 bases and J by 6 bases, leaving 15 bases between them. Per the germline V gene, CDR1 is MRHNA and CDR2 is SNTAGT. The CDR3 bases are TGTGCCAGCAGTGACTCGGTGGGGGGGGGCGCCAATGAGCAGTTCTTC. Translating gives CASSDSVGGGANEQFF.

In this sample, this clone turned up once. In DNA, the CDR3 is TGTGCCAGCAGCTTAGGATATAGGGACAGCTCCCCGAACACTGAAGCTTTCTTT. Translation: CASSLGYRDSSPNTEAFF. V and J are TRBV11-2 and TRBJ1-1; 7 bases line up with TRBD1. The V gene end was trimmed by 1 base and the J gene end by 1 base; junction bases not matched to a gene: 12. From germline, CDR1 is SGHAT and CDR2 FQNNGV. CDR3 size: 18 residues.

In this sample, this clone turned up once. An end of the junction differs from the germline gene, which may be a read error. The chain couples TRBV9 to TRBJ1-4; weak D call: TRBD1 (5 bases). Germline-derived CDR1 and CDR2 are SGDLS and YYNGEE. The CDR3 covers 14 residues. The CDR3 loop is CGSSVGQGGEKLFF. The CDR3, as DNA: TGTGGCAGCAGCGTCGGGCAGGGCGGCGAAAAACTGTTTTTT.

In DNA, the CDR3 is TGCGCCAGCAGCCGGTCGACAGGGGGCTTTGAAGCTTTCTTT. This encodes CASSRSTGGFEAFF. This sequence joins TRBV4-3 and TRBJ1-1, with 10 bases fitting TRBD1. Per the germline V gene, CDR1 is LGHNA and CDR2 is YSLEER. The CDR3 is made up of 14 amino acids. J gave up 7 bases and V 4 bases, and 6 bases lay outside the gene matches.

The rearrangement links TRBV6-1 to TRBJ2-1, with 9 bases aligning to TRBD2. Germline CDR1 is MNHNS and CDR2 is SASEGT. The length of the CDR3 is 16 residues. The junction had 11 bases not matched to a gene; V was cut back by 1 base and J by 10 bases. The CDR3 bases are TGTGCCAGCAGTGAAGTGGGGACTAGCCGGGGGCGGGAGCAGTTCTTC. Its translation is CASSEVGTSRGREQFF.

The chain couples TRBV18 to TRBJ2-5; D is unclear. Germline CDR1 is KGHSH and CDR2 is LQKENI. This CDR3 has 13 residues. V was cut by 2 bases and J by 1 base, with 5 bases left in between. The DNA for the CDR3 is TGTGCCAGCTCACCAAACATCCAAGAGACCCAGTACTTC. Its protein product is CASSPNIQETQYF. The variable domain in full, completed from reference TRBV18 and TRBJ2-5, reads NAGVMQNPRHLVRRRGQEARLRCSPMKGHSHVYWYRQLPEEGLKFMVYLQKENIIDESGMPKERFSAEFPKEGPSILRIQQVVRGDSAAYFCASSPNIQETQYFGPGTRLLVL.

This clone was observed once. This rearrangement joins TRBV19 to TRBJ1-2, with TRBD1 matching over 12 bases. Germline V gene lookup returns CDR1 LNHDA and CDR2 SQIVND (reference sequence). The CDR3 runs to 15 residues. V trimming: 6 bases; J trimming: 8 bases; junction bases outside the gene matches: 10. In DNA, the CDR3 is TGTGCCAGTAGCCCCGAGGGACAGGGGGCGAGCGGCTACACCTTC. Translated, it gives CASSPEGQGASGYTF.

The genes are TRBV10-1 and TRBJ1-6; no firm D call. The CDR3 consists of 12 residues. Germline CDR1 is WNHNN and CDR2 is SYGVQD (reference sequence). Deletions cut 7 bases from V and 7 bases from J, with 8 bases between. CDR3 nucleotides: TGCGCCAGCAAGACTGTGAATTCACCCCTCCACTTT. This codes for CASKTVNSPLHF.

The chain has TRBV11-2 and TRBJ2-1; 7 bases align to TRBD2. Germline V CDR1 and CDR2: SGHAT, FQNNGV. This CDR3 is 14 amino acids long. Trimming cost V 3 bases and J 9 bases; bases outside gene matches: 8. The CDR3 region is CASSFERGGSEQFF. CDR3 coding DNA: TGTGCCAGCAGCTTCGAGCGGGGTGGCAGTGAGCAGTTCTTC.

Note on this clone: At one end, the junction sequence differs from germline, possibly due to a read error. The chain recombines TRBV19 with TRBJ2-7; TRBD1 agrees at 10 bases. This CDR3 spans 15 amino acids. Per germline, CDR1 LNHDA and CDR2 SQIVND (reference sequence). The CDR3 is CASSHTTGGSHEQYF. In nucleotides, the CDR3 is TGTGCCAGTAGTCACACGACAGGGGGCTCCCACGAGCAGTACTTC. The full variable domain, in which reference TRBV19 and TRBJ2-7 provide the parts outside the CDR3, is DGGITQSPKYLFRKEGQNVTLSCEQNLNHDAMYWYRQDPGQGLRLIYYSQIVNDFQKGDIAEGYSVSREKKESFPLTVTSAQKNPTAFYLCASSHTTGGSHEQYFGPGTRLTVT.